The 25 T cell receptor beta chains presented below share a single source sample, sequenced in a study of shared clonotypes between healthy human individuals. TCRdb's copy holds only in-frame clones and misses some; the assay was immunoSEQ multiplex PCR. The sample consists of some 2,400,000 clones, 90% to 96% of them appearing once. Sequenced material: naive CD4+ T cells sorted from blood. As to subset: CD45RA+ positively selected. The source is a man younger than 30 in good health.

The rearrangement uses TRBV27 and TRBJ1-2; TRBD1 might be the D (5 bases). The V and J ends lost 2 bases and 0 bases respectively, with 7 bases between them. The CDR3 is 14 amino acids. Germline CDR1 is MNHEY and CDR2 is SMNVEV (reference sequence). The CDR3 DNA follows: TGTGCCAGCAGTTTAACAGGTCCTAACTATGGCTACACCTTC. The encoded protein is CASSLTGPNYGYTF.

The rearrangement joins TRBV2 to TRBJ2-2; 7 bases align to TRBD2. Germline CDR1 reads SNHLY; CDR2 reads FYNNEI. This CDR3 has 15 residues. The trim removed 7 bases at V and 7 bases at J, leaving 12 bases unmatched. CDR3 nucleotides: TGTGCCAGCAATAGGAGGGCGGGAGAGGTCGGGGAGCTGTTTTTT. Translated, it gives CASNRRAGEVGELFF.

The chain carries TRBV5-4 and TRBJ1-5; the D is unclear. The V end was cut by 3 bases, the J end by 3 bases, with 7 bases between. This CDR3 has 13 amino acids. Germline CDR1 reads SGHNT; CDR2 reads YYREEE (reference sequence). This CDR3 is CASSSQNNQPQHF. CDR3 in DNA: TGTGCCAGCAGCTCCCAAAACAATCAGCCCCAGCATTTT.

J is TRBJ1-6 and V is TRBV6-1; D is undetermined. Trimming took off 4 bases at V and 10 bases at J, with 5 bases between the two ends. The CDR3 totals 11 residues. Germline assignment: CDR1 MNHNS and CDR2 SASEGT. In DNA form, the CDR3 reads TGTGCCAGCAGTGCTGCGTCACCCCTCCACTTT. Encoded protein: CASSAASPLHF.

DNA of the CDR3: TGTGCCAGCAGTTCACAGGGTTACAATGAGCAGTTCTTC. Its protein product is CASSSQGYNEQFF. The genes are TRBV28 and TRBJ2-1; a possible D gene is TRBD1 (6 bases). The length of the CDR3 is 13 residues. From germline, CDR1 is MDHEN and CDR2 SYDVKM. Trimming cost V 4 bases and J 4 bases, with 8 bases left between them. Complete variable domain (other parts from reference TRBV28 and TRBJ2-1): DVKVTQSSRYLVKRTGEKVFLECVQDMDHENMFWYRQDPGLGLRLIYFSYDVKMKEKGDIPEGYSVSREKKERFSLILESASTNQTSMYLCASSSQGYNEQFFGPGTRLTVL.

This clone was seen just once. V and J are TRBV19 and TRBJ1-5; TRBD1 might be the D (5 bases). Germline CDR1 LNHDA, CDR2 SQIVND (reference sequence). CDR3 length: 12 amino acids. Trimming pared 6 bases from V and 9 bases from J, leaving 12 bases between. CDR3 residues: CASRNPQGPQHF. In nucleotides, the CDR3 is TGTGCCAGTAGGAACCCGCAGGGGCCCCAGCATTTT.

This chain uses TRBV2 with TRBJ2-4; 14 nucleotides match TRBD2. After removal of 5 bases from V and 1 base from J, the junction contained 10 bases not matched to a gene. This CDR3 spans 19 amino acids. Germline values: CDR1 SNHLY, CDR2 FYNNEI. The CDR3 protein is CASSRPTSGGAEAKNIQYF. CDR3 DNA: TGTGCCAGCAGTCGCCCGACTAGCGGGGGGGCTGAGGCCAAAAACATTCAGTACTTC. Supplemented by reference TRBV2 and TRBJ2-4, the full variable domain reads EPEVTQTPSHQVTQMGQEVILRCVPISNHLYFYWYRQILGQKVEFLVSFYNNEISEKSEIFDDQFSVERPDGSNFTLKIRSTKLEDSAMYFCASSRPTSGGAEAKNIQYFGAGTRLSVL.

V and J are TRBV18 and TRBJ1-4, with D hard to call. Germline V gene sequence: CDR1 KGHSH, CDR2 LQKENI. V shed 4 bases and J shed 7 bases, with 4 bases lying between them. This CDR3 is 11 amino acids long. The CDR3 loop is CASSQGEKLFF. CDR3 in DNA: TGTGCCAGCTCACAAGGTGAAAAACTGTTTTTT.

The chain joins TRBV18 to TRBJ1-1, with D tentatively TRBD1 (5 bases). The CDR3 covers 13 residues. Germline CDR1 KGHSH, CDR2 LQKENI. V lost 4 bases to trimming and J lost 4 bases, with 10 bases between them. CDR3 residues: CASSQGPGTEAFF. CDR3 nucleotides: TGTGCCAGCTCACAGGGGCCGGGCACTGAAGCTTTCTTT.

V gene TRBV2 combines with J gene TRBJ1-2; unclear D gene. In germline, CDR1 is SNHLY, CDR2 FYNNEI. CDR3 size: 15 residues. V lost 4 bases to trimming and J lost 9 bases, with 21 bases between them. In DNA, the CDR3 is TGTGCCAGCAGTGGAGTCGCGGGTCCTTTTAGGAGCTACACCTTC. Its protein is CASSGVAGPFRSYTF. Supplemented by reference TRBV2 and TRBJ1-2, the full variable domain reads EPEVTQTPSHQVTQMGQEVILRCVPISNHLYFYWYRQILGQKVEFLVSFYNNEISEKSEIFDDQFSVERPDGSNFTLKIRSTKLEDSAMYFCASSGVAGPFRSYTFGSGTRLTVV.

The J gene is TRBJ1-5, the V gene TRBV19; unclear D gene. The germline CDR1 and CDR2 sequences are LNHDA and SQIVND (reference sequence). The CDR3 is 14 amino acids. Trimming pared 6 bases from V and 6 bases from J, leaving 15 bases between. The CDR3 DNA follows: TGTGCCAGTAGCCCAGATAAGGAAGGTCAGCCCCAGCATTTT. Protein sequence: CASSPDKEGQPQHF. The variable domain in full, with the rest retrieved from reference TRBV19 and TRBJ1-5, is DGGITQSPKYLFRKEGQNVTLSCEQNLNHDAMYWYRQDPGQGLRLIYYSQIVNDFQKGDIAEGYSVSREKKESFPLTVTSAQKNPTAFYLCASSPDKEGQPQHFGDGTRLSIL.

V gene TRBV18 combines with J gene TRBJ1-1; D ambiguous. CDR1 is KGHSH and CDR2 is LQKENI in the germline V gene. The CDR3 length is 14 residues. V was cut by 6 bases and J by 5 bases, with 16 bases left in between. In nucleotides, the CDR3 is TGTGCCAGCTCCCAAAACTACCCCCCAACTGAAGCTTTCTTT. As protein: CASSQNYPPTEAFF.

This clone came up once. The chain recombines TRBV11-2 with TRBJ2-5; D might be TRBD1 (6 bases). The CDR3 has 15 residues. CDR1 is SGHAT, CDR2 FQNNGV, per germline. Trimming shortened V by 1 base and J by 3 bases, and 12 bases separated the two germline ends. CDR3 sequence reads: CASSLGGQGKETQYF. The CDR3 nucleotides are TGTGCCAGCAGCTTAGGAGGGCAGGGGAAAGAGACCCAGTACTTC.

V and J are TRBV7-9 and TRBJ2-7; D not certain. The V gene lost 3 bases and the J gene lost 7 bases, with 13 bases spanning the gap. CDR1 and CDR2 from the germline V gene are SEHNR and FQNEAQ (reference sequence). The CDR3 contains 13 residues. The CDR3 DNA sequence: TGTGCCAGCAGCTTTAGTATGCTTAGAGAGCAGTACTTC. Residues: CASSFSMLREQYF.

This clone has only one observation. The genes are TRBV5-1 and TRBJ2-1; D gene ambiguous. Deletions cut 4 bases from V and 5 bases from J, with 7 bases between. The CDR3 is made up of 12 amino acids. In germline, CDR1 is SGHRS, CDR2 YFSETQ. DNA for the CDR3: TGCGCCAGCAGCCAGGTTCACAATGAGCAGTTCTTC. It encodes CASSQVHNEQFF.

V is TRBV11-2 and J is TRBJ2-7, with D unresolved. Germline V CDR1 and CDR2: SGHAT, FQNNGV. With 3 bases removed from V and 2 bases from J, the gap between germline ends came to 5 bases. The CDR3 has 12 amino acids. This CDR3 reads CASSFDTYEQYF. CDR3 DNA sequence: TGTGCCAGCAGCTTCGACACCTACGAGCAGTACTTC.

The CDR3 DNA follows: TGCGCCAGCAGACAAGCCGGGACAGACCCCTACGAGCAGTACTTC. It is translated as CASRQAGTDPYEQYF. The J gene is TRBJ2-7, the V gene TRBV5-1; the match to TRBD1 covers 7 bases. Germline V gene data show CDR1 as SGHRS and CDR2 as YFSETQ. The V gene end was trimmed by 5 bases and the J gene end by 2 bases; junction bases not matched to a gene: 10. CDR3 length: 15 amino acids.

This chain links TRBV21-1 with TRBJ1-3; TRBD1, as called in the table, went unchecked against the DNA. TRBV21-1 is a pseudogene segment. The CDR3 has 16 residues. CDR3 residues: CASSSRTGPSGNTIYF. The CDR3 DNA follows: TGTGCCAGCAGCAGCCGGACAGGGCCCTCTGGAAACACCATATATTTT.

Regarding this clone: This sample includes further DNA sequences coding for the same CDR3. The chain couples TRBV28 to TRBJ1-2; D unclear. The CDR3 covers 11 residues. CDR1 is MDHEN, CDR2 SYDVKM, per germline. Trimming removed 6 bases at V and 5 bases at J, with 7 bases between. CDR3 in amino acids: CASSQRYGYTF. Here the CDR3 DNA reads TGTGCCAGCAGCCAAAGATATGGCTACACCTTC.

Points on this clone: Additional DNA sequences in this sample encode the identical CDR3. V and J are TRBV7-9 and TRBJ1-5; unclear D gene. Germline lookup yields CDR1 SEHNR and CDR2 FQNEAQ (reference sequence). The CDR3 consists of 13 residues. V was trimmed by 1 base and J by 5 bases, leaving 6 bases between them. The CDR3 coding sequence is TGTGCCAGCAGCTTAGGAGATTATCAGCCCCAGCATTTT. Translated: CASSLGDYQPQHF.

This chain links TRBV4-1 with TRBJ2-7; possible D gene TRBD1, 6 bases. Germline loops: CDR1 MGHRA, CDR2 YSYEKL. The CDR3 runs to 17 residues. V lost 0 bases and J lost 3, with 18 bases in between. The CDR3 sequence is CASSQDRAGAFFYEQYF. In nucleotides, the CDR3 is TGCGCCAGCAGCCAAGATCGTGCAGGGGCGTTTTTCTACGAGCAGTACTTC.

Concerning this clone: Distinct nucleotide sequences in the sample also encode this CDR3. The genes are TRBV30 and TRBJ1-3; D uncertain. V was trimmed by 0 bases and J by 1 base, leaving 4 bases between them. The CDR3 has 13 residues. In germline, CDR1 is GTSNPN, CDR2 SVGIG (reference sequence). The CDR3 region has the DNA TGTGCCTGGAGTGTACAGTCTGGAAACACCATATATTTT. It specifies CAWSVQSGNTIYF. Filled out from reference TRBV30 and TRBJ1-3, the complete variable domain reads SQTIHQWPATLVQPVGSPLSLECTVEGTSNPNLYWYRQAAGRGLQLLFYSVGIGQISSEVPQNLSASRPQDRQFILSSKKLLLSDSGFYLCAWSVQSGNTIYFGEGSWLTVV.

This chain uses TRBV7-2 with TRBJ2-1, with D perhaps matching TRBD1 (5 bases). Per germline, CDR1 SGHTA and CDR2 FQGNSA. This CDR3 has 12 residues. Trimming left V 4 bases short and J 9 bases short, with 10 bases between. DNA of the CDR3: TGTGCCAGCAGCTCGCAGGGCGGTGAGCAGTTCTTC. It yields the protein CASSSQGGEQFF.

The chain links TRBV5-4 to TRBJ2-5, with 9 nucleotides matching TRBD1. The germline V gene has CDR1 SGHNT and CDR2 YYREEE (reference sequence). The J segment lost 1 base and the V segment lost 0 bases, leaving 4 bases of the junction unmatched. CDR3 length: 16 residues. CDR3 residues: CASSLGPDRGQETQYF. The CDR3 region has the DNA TGTGCCAGCAGCTTGGGGCCGGACAGGGGCCAAGAGACCCAGTACTTC.

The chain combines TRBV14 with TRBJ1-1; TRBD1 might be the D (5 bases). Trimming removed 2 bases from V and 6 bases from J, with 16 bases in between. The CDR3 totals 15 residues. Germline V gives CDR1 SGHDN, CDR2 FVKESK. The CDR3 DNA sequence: TGTGCCAGCAGCCAACTCTCCGGGGTGGGGGCTGAAGCTTTCTTT. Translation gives CASSQLSGVGAEAFF.